The 13 T cell receptor beta chains in this list originate from one sample, sequenced in a study of T-cell reconstitution after alpha-beta-depleted transplantation in children. Using unique molecular identifiers, the investigators prepared the TCRbeta library. Each CDR3 protein gets one entry after TCRdb re-called the PCR reads with MiXCR. The data show roughly 120,000 distinct CDR3 sequences, 10% seen once. This specimen consisted of PBMCs, obtained before TCRalphabeta/CD19-depleted stem cell transplant. The receptor source for this set is a boy between 2 and 10 years old with acute lymphoblastic leukemia, due to receive a stem cell transplant.

This clonotype turned up a few times. This sequence joins TRBV6-5 and TRBJ1-2; D might be TRBD1 (5 bases). CDR1 and CDR2 (germline): MNHEY, SVGAGI. V was clipped by 6 bases and J by 0 bases, with 17 bases between them. The CDR3 extends over 16 amino acids. The CDR3: CASRPSGGGTNYGYTF. The CDR3 nucleotides read TGTGCCAGCAGACCCTCCGGTGGGGGGACTAACTATGGCTACACCTTC.

The chain combines TRBV20-1 with TRBJ2-1, with unresolved D. The CDR3 sequence is 14 residues long. Germline V lookup: CDR1 DFQATT, CDR2 SNEGSKA (reference sequence). Trimming took off 6 bases at V and 4 bases at J, with 16 bases between the two ends. The CDR3 coding sequence is TGCAGTGCAAACCCATTGGGCACATACAATGAGCAGTTCTTC. It codes for CSANPLGTYNEQFF.

The chain employs TRBV5-1 and TRBJ1-3; D uncertain. V lost 5 bases and J 0 bases, leaving 3 bases between the germline ends. Germline CDR1 is SGHRS and CDR2 is YFSETQ. The CDR3 covers 12 residues. CDR3 amino acids: CASSYSGNTIYF. CDR3 in DNA: TGCGCCAGCAGTTACTCTGGAAACACCATATATTTT. Full variable domain (remainder filled in from reference TRBV5-1 and TRBJ1-3): KAGVTQTPRYLIKTRGQQVTLSCSPISGHRSVSWYQQTPGQGLQFLFEYFSETQRNKGNFPGRFSGRQFSNSRSEMNVSTLELGDSALYLCASSYSGNTIYFGEGSWLTVV.

This clonotype is deemed medium-sized. The V gene is TRBV7-6, the J gene TRBJ2-3; TRBD1 matches 7 bases. This CDR3 comprises 14 residues. Germline V gives CDR1 SGHVS, CDR2 FNYEAQ. With 1 base clipped from V and 6 bases from J, the junction kept 4 bases outside the gene matches. The CDR3 loop reads CASSLEGQLDTQYF. CDR3 sequence (DNA): TGTGCCAGCAGCTTAGAGGGACAGTTGGATACGCAGTATTTT.

The chain joins TRBV5-6 to TRBJ2-2; a weak D match, TRBD2 (6 bases). The CDR3 contains 15 residues. Trimming took off 4 bases at V and 2 bases at J, with 12 bases between the two ends. Germline CDR1 SGHDT, CDR2 YYEEEE. CDR3 region: CASSGGVGNTGELFF. The CDR3 DNA reads as TGTGCCAGCAGCGGAGGGGTGGGAAACACCGGGGAGCTGTTTTTT.

Only a few counts were recorded for this clonotype. The chain combines TRBV5-1 with TRBJ2-1; 9 nucleotides match TRBD2. CDR1 is SGHRS and CDR2 is YFSETQ in the germline V gene. The trim removed 0 bases at V and 8 bases at J, leaving 6 bases unmatched. CDR3 length: 15 residues. CDR3 sequence: CASSLAVTSGDEQFF. CDR3 DNA: TGCGCCAGCAGCTTGGCCGTGACTAGCGGTGATGAGCAGTTCTTC.

This clonotype was seen more than once but under ten times. The chain couples TRBV4-2 to TRBJ1-1; D is unresolved. Germline-derived CDR1 and CDR2 are LGHNA and YNFKEQ. The CDR3 runs 12 residues. V gave up 1 base and J gave up 0 bases, with 0 bases separating them. CDR3 coding DNA: TGTGCCAGCAGCCAAGTGAACACTGAAGCTTTCTTT. Its protein product is CASSQVNTEAFF.

This clonotype was picked up a small number of times. The CDR3 is CASGLRGHGNTIYF. The CDR3 coding sequence is TGTGCCAGCGGTTTGAGGGGACACGGAAACACCATATATTTT. The chain couples TRBV6-5 to TRBJ1-3, with TRBD1 as a possible D gene (6 bases). CDR3 length: 14 amino acids. V lost 8 bases to trimming and J lost 4 bases, with 15 bases between them. Germline CDR1 MNHEY, CDR2 SVGAGI.

This clonotype was counted between two and nine times. The gene calls are TRBV12-3 or TRBV12-4 and TRBJ1-5; a possible D gene is TRBD1 (5 bases). This CDR3 has 14 residues. Trimming shortened V by 4 bases and J by 11 bases, and 18 bases separated the two germline ends. The CDR3 sequence is CASSYGDLPGAQHF. CDR3 DNA: TGTGCCAGCAGTTACGGGGACTTACCGGGGGCCCAGCATTTT.

CDR3 nucleotide sequence: TGCAGTGCTAGACCCCGGACAGGGTTTTACGGCTACACCTTC. Translation gives CSARPRTGFYGYTF. The chain is built from TRBV20-1 and TRBJ1-2; TRBD1 agrees at 8 bases. The germline CDR1 and CDR2 sequences are DFQATT and SNEGSKA (reference sequence). V shed 2 bases and J 8 bases; nucleotides not matched to a gene: 10. The CDR3 runs 14 residues.

This clonotype occurred once. This chain links TRBV20-1 with TRBJ1-4; 9 bases are shared with TRBD1. Germline loops: CDR1 DFQATT, CDR2 SNEGSKA (reference sequence). The CDR3 is 15 amino acids. Unmatched junction bases numbered 7, after V lost 0 bases and J lost 8 bases. The CDR3 spells CSARDRTGVGEKLFF. The CDR3 nucleotides are TGCAGTGCTAGAGACCGGACAGGGGTGGGGGAAAAACTGTTTTTT.

This clonotype was counted at least ten times. The V gene is TRBV4-2, the J gene TRBJ2-1; 8 nucleotides line up with TRBD2. From germline, CDR1 is LGHNA and CDR2 YNFKEQ. Trimming removed 1 base from V and 4 bases from J; junction bases left unmatched: 3. The CDR3 is made up of 15 amino acids. CDR3 protein: CASSQVVAGYNEQFF. CDR3 coding DNA: TGTGCCAGCAGCCAAGTAGTAGCGGGATACAATGAGCAGTTCTTC.

There are many counts of this clonotype. The chain links TRBV7-2 to TRBJ2-2; D unclear. The CDR3 length is 14 residues. V was trimmed by 5 bases and J by 5 bases, leaving 12 bases between them. Germline CDR1 is SGHTA and CDR2 is FQGNSA. The CDR3 DNA reads TGTGCCAGCAGCCCCTCCTACAATACCGGGGAGCTGTTTTTT. Translation: CASSPSYNTGELFF.